A single sample is the source of the 16 T cell receptor beta chains below, sequenced in a study of cytomegalovirus exposure and HLA in healthy donors. The PCR had 60 Vbeta and 13 Jbeta primers. TCRdb keeps only in-frame clones here, not all; method: immunoSEQ multiplex PCR. The sample consists of about 150,000 clones, about 64% of them appearing once. The source material was PBMCs. The origin of the receptors is a woman aged 25 to 39 in good health and CMV-seropositive.

V and J are TRBV4-1 and TRBJ2-5; tentative D call: TRBD1 (6 bases). The CDR3 has 15 residues. The germline CDR1 and CDR2 sequences are MGHRA and YSYEKL. V was cut by 2 bases and J by 1 base, with 11 bases left in between. The CDR3 sequence is CASSQPGAGQETQYF. CDR3 in DNA: TGCGCCAGCAGCCAACCAGGGGCGGGCCAAGAGACCCAGTACTTC.

V is TRBV2 and J is TRBJ1-1; D is undetermined. Between the trimmed V and J ends, which lost 6 bases and 5 bases, there was a span of 13 bases. CDR3 length equals 13 residues. Germline CDR1 SNHLY, CDR2 FYNNEI. This CDR3 reads CASRRFEETEAFF. CDR3 coding DNA: TGTGCCAGCAGACGGTTCGAAGAAACTGAAGCTTTCTTT.

The genes are TRBV14 and TRBJ2-7; TRBD2 matches 12 bases. The germline V gene encodes CDR1 SGHDN and CDR2 FVKESK. J gave up 2 bases and V 0 bases, and 8 bases lay outside the gene matches. This CDR3 is built from 18 residues. As DNA, the CDR3 is TGTGCCAGCAGCCAAGAACTAGCGGGAGGACCTAGGGCCTACGAGCAGTACTTC. This sequence encodes CASSQELAGGPRAYEQYF. Variable domain in full (rest from reference TRBV14 and TRBJ2-7): EAGVTQFPSHSVIEKGQTVTLRCDPISGHDNLYWYRRVMGKEIKFLLHFVKESKQDESGMPNNRFLAERTGGTYSTLKVQPAELEDSGVYFCASSQELAGGPRAYEQYFGPGTRLTVT.

V gene TRBV5-1 combines with J gene TRBJ1-1; 7 bases fit TRBD1. V lost 2 bases and J lost 1; bases outside the gene matches: 8. The CDR3 runs to 16 residues. Germline V gives CDR1 SGHRS, CDR2 YFSETQ. The CDR3 reads CASSFQGVFGNTEAFF. The CDR3 region has the DNA TGCGCCAGCAGCTTCCAGGGGGTCTTTGGGAACACTGAAGCTTTCTTT. Drawing the rest from reference TRBV5-1 and TRBJ1-1, the complete variable domain is KAGVTQTPRYLIKTRGQQVTLSCSPISGHRSVSWYQQTPGQGLQFLFEYFSETQRNKGNFPGRFSGRQFSNSRSEMNVSTLELGDSALYLCASSFQGVFGNTEAFFGQGTRLTVV.

The chain is built from TRBV14 and TRBJ1-6, with D uncertain. Germline V lookup: CDR1 SGHDN, CDR2 FVKESK. Trimming removed 4 bases at V and 6 bases at J, with 13 bases between. The CDR3 has 15 amino acids. Here the CDR3 reads CASSLTLDPNSPLHF. The DNA of the CDR3 is TGTGCCAGCAGCCTGACTTTAGACCCTAATTCACCCCTCCACTTT.

This clone has a handful of counts. V gene TRBV30 combines with J gene TRBJ2-1; 12 bases align to TRBD2. Germline CDR1 is GTSNPN and CDR2 is SVGIG (reference sequence). CDR3 length: 15 residues. V lost 4 bases to trimming and J lost 4 bases; unmatched junction nucleotides: 5. The CDR3: CAWTQGLAGYNEQFF. In DNA form, the CDR3 reads TGTGCCTGGACTCAAGGACTAGCGGGATACAATGAGCAGTTCTTC.

The chain links TRBV5-4 to TRBJ2-3; 7 bases are shared with TRBD2. This CDR3 region has 16 residues. Germline V gene lookup returns CDR1 SGHNT and CDR2 YYREEE (reference sequence). The junction had 6 bases not matched to a gene; V was cut back by 2 bases and J by 0 bases. The CDR3 spells CASSFGGGRSTDTQYF. Written as DNA, the CDR3 is TGTGCCAGCAGCTTCGGCGGGGGTCGTAGCACAGATACGCAGTATTTT.

The chain uses TRBV29-1 and TRBJ2-7; unclear D gene. V was clipped by 5 bases and J by 3 bases, with 11 bases between them. Germline CDR1 reads SQVTM; CDR2 reads ANQGSEA. The CDR3 extends over 12 amino acids. CDR3 region: CSVRLLDYEQYF. CDR3 nucleotide sequence: TGCAGCGTTAGATTATTAGACTACGAGCAGTACTTC.

This chain uses TRBV4-2 with TRBJ2-3; TRBD2 matches 7 bases. Germline assignment: CDR1 LGHNA and CDR2 YNFKEQ. V lost 0 bases and J lost 4; bases outside the gene matches: 7. The CDR3 runs to 16 residues. CDR3 DNA: TGTGCCAGCAGCCAAGACGCTAGCGGATTATCAGATACGCAGTATTTT. Its translation: CASSQDASGLSDTQYF.

This clone was counted a few times. This rearrangement joins TRBV9 to TRBJ1-1; D might be TRBD1 (6 bases). The CDR3 has 12 amino acids. Trimming took 4 bases from V and 6 from J, leaving 10 bases between them. Germline loops: CDR1 SGDLS, CDR2 YYNGEE. The CDR3 sequence: CASSTGIAEAFF. CDR3 nucleotide sequence: TGTGCCAGCAGCACAGGGATCGCTGAAGCTTTCTTT.

The chain joins TRBV1 to TRBJ2-7; the table's D gene call, TRBD2, was not cross checked with the DNA. TRBV1 is listed as a pseudogene. CDR3 length equals 16 residues. The CDR3 nucleotides are TGCACCAGCAGCCAAGGAGGGACTAGCGGCCTTGGGGAGCAGTACTTC. It encodes CTSSQGGTSGLGEQYF.

This clone was seen a few times. J is TRBJ2-6 and V is TRBV4-1; no clear D. The CDR3 is 15 amino acids. With 4 bases removed from V and 2 bases from J, the gap between germline ends came to 9 bases. The germline CDR1 and CDR2 sequences are MGHRA and YSYEKL. The DNA of the CDR3 is TGCGCCAGCAGCCTCAGACACACTGGGGCCAACGTCCTGACTTTC. It codes for CASSLRHTGANVLTF.

Only a few counts were recorded for this clone. The chain links TRBV10-3 to TRBJ2-6; 12 bases align to TRBD1. The CDR3 runs 18 residues. The V and J ends lost 7 bases and 3 bases, in that order; junction bases with no gene match: 10. In germline, CDR1 is ENHRY, CDR2 SYGVKD. The CDR3 protein is CAIKGQGALRYGANVLTF. The CDR3 DNA reads TGTGCCATCAAGGGACAGGGGGCGCTTCGATATGGGGCCAACGTCCTGACTTTC.

The V and J genes are TRBV2 and TRBJ1-2; the match to TRBD1 covers 7 bases. Unmatched junction bases numbered 5, after V lost 7 bases and J lost 3 bases. The CDR3 has 13 amino acids. The germline gives CDR1 SNHLY, CDR2 FYNNEI. The CDR3 loop is CASTLGTDYGYTF. CDR3 nucleotides: TGTGCCAGCACCTTAGGGACAGACTATGGCTACACCTTC.

The genes are TRBV10-2 and TRBJ1-3, with 11 bases that match TRBD1. The CDR3 covers 14 residues. J was trimmed by 4 bases and V by 7 bases; bases with no gene match: 3. Per the germline V gene, CDR1 is WSHSY and CDR2 is SAAADI. The CDR3 sequence is CASTGTGGGNTIYF. Here the CDR3 DNA reads TGCGCCAGCACCGGGACAGGGGGAGGAAACACCATATATTTT.

V and J are TRBV2 and TRBJ2-5; D remains unclear. The end of the DNA fits TRBJ2-7 better, so the J call may be wrong. CDR1 and CDR2 (germline): SNHLY, FYNNEI. This CDR3 has 13 amino acids. This CDR3 is CASSVRLLYEQYF. The CDR3 nucleotides read TGTGCCAGCAGTGTTCGCCTACTTTACGAGCAGTACTTC.